This T cell receptor beta chain comes out of a study of shared clonotypes between healthy human individuals. Study-wide results and limits: Across subsets, estimated richness was generally greater for naive than for memory populations. The represented genetic and exposure-history diversity was limited by the small number of donors.

CDR3 length: 14 amino acids. Germline V CDR1 and CDR2: SGHAT, FQNNGV. V gave up 3 bases and J gave up 5 bases; unmatched junction bases: 7. Comments on this clone: What it binds is unknown.

The naive CD8 subset, CD45RO-negative cells positively selected for CCR7, excluded terminally differentiated effector memory CD45RA+ cells. Repertoires were generated with immunoSEQ multiplex PCR, while TCRdb's copy carries only in-frame clones and drops some. The sample has 2 million to 2.5 million clones; roughly 94% are singletons. Sequenced material: naive CD8+ T cells sorted from blood. The source is a man aged 18 to 30 in good health. This rearrangement joins TRBV11-2 to TRBJ2-7, with 7 bases that match TRBD2. The CDR3 here is CASSFTSALNEQYF. In nucleotides, the CDR3 is TGTGCCAGCAGCTTTACTAGCGCCTTAAACGAGCAGTACTTC.